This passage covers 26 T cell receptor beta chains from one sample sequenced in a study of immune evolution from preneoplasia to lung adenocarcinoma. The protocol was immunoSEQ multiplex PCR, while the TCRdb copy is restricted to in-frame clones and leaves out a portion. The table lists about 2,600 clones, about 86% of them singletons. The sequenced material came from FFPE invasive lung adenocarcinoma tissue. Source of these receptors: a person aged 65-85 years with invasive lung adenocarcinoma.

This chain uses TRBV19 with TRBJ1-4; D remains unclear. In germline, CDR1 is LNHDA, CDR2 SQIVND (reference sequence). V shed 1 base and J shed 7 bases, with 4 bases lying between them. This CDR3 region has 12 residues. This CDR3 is CASSIGGEKLFF. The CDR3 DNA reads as TGTGCCAGTAGTATAGGCGGTGAAAAACTGTTTTTT.

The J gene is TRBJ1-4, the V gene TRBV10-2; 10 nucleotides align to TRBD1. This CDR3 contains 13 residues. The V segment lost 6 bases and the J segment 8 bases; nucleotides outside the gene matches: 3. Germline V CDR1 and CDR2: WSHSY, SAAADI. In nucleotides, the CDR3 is TGCGCCAGCAGGGGGACAGGGGAAGAAAAACTGTTTTTT. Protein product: CASRGTGEEKLFF.

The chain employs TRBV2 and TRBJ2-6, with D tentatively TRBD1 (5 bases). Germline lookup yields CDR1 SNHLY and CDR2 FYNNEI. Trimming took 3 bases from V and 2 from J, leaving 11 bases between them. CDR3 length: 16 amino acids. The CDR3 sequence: CASSEGLKAGANVLTF. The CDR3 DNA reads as TGTGCCAGCAGTGAGGGGCTAAAGGCTGGGGCCAACGTCCTGACTTTC.

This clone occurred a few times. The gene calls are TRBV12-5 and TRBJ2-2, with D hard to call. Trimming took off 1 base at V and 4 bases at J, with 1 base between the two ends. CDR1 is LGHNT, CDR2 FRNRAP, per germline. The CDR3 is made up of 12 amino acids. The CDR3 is CASGLGTGELFF. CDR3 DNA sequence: TGTGCTAGTGGTTTGGGCACCGGGGAGCTGTTTTTT.

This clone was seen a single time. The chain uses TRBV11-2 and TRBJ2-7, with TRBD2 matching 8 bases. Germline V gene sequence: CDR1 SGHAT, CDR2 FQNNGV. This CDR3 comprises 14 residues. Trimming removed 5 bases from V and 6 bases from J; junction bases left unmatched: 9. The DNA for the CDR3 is TGTGCCAGCAGCGCCGGGACTAGTGCGTCCGAGCAGTACTTC. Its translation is CASSAGTSASEQYF.

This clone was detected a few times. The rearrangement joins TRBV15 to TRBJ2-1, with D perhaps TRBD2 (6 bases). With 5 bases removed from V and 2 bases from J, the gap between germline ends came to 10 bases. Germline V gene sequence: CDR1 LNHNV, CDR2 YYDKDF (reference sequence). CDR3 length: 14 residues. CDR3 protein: CATSAGPPYNEQFF. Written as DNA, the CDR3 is TGTGCCACCAGCGCGGGACCCCCCTACAATGAGCAGTTCTTC.

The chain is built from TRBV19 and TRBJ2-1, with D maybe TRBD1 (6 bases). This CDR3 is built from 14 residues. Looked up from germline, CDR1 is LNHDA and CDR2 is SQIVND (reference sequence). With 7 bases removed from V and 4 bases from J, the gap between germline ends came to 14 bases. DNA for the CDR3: TGTGCCAGTAAACAGGGACAAAATTACAATGAGCAGTTCTTC. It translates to CASKQGQNYNEQFF.

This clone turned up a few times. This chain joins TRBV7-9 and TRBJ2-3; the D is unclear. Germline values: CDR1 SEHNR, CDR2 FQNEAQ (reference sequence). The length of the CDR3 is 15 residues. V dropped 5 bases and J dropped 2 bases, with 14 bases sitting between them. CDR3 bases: TGTGCCAGCAGCCCCCCCGTCAGAGCCACAGATACGCAGTATTTT. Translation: CASSPPVRATDTQYF.

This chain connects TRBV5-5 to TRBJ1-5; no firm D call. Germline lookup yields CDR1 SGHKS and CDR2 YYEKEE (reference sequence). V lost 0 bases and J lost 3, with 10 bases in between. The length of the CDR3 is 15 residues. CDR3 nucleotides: TGTGCCAGCAGCTTGGAGTGGTCAGTCAATCAGCCCCAGCATTTT. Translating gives CASSLEWSVNQPQHF.

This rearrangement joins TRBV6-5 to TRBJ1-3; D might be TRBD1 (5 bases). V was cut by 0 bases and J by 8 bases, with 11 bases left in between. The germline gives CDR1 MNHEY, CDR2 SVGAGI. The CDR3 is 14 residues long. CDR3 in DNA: TGTGCCAGCAGTTACTCGGGGCGGGGGGACACCATATATTTT. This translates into CASSYSGRGDTIYF.

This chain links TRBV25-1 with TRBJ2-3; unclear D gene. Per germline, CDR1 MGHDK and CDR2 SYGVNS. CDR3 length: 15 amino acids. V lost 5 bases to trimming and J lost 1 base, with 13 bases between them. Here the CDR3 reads CASSLHSQGTDTQYF. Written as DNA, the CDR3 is TGTGCCAGCAGTCTGCACAGCCAAGGCACAGATACGCAGTATTTT.

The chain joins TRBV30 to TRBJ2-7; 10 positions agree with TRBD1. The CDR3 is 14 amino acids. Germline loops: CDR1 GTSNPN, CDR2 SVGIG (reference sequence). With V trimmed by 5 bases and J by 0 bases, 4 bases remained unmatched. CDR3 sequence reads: CAWGRDRGSYEQYF. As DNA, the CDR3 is TGTGCCTGGGGCCGGGACAGGGGCTCCTACGAGCAGTACTTC.

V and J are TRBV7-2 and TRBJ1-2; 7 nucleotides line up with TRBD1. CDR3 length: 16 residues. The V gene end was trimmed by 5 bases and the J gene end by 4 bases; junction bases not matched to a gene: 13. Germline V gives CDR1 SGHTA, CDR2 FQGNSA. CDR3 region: CASSPEVRGLSYGYTF. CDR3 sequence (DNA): TGTGCCAGCAGCCCCGAGGTGAGGGGGCTAAGCTATGGCTACACCTTC.

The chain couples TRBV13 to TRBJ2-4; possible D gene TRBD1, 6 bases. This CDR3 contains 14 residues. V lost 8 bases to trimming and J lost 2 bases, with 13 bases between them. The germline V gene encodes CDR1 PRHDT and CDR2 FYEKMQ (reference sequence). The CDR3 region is CASREQGSKNIQYF. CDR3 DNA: TGTGCCAGCCGCGAACAGGGCTCCAAAAACATTCAGTACTTC.

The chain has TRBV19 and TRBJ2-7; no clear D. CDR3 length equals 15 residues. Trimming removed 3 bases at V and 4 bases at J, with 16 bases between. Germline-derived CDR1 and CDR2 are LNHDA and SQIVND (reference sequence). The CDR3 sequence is CASSILYSGRYEQYF. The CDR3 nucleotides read TGTGCCAGTAGTATCCTTTATAGTGGAAGGTACGAGCAGTACTTC.

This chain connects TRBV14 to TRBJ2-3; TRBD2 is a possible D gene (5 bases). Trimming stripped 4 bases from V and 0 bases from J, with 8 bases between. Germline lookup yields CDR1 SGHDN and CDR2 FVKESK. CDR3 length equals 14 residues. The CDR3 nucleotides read TGTGCCAGCAGCCCCCGGACTAGCACAGATACGCAGTATTTT. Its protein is CASSPRTSTDTQYF.

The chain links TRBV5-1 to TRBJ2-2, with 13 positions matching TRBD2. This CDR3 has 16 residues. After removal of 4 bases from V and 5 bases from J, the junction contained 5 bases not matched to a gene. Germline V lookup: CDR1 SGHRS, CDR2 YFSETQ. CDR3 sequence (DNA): TGCGCCAGCAGCATCGGACTAGCGGGAGTGACCGGGGAGCTGTTTTTT. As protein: CASSIGLAGVTGELFF.

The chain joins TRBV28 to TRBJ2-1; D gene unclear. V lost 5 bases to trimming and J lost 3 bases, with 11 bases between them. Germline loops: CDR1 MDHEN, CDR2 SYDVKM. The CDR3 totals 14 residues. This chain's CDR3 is CASSPPPLYNEQFF. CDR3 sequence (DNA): TGTGCCAGCAGTCCCCCCCCACTCTACAATGAGCAGTTCTTC. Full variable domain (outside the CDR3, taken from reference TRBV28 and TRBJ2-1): DVKVTQSSRYLVKRTGEKVFLECVQDMDHENMFWYRQDPGLGLRLIYFSYDVKMKEKGDIPEGYSVSREKKERFSLILESASTNQTSMYLCASSPPPLYNEQFFGPGTRLTVL.

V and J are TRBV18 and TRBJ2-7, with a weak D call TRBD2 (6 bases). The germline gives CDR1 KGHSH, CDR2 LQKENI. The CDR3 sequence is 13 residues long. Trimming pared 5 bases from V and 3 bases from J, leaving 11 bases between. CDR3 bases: TGTGCCAGCTCAGCTCCCGGGAGCTACGAGCAGTACTTC. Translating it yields CASSAPGSYEQYF.

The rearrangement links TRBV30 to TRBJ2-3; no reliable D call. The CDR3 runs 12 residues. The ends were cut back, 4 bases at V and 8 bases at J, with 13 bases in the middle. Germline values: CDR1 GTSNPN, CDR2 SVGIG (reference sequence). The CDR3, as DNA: TGTGCCTGGACCCGGACGCTAGGTACGCAGTATTTT. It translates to CAWTRTLGTQYF.

Written as DNA, the CDR3 is TGTGCCAGCAGCCTGACGGCACCCACCGAGCAGTACTTC. Translation gives CASSLTAPTEQYF. This chain uses TRBV11-3 with TRBJ2-7; no clear D. The CDR3 has 13 residues. The germline V and J ends were trimmed by 5 bases and 6 bases, with 14 bases remaining between them. Germline V gene sequence: CDR1 SGHNT, CDR2 YENEEA.

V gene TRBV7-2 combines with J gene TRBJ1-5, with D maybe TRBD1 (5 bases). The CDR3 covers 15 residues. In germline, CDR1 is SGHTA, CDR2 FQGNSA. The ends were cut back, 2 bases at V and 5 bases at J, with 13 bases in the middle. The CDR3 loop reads CASSLTGGEYQPQHF. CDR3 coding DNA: TGTGCCAGCAGCTTAACAGGCGGGGAGTATCAGCCCCAGCATTTT.

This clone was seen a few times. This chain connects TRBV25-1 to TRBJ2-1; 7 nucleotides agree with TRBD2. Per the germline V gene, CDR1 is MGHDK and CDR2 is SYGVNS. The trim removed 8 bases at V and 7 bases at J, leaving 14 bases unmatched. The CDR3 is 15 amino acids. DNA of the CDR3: TGTGCCAGCGGTCTTGGGGCGGGAGAAGGGAATGAGCAGTTCTTC. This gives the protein CASGLGAGEGNEQFF.

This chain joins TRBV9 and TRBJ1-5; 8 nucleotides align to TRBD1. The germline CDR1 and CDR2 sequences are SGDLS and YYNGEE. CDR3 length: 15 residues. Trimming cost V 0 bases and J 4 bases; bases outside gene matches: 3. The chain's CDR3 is CASSVGGQGNQPQHF. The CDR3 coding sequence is TGTGCCAGCAGCGTAGGAGGACAGGGAAATCAGCCCCAGCATTTT.

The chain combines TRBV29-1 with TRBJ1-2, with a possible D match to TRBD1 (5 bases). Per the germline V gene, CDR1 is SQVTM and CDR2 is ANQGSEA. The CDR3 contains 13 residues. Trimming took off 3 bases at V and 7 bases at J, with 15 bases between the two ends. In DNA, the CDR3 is TGCAGCGTTGAGTCGGGGGGGATAGGTGGCTACACCTTC. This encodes CSVESGGIGGYTF. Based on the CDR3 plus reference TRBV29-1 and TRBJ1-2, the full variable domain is SAVISQKPSRDICQRGTSLTIQCQVDSQVTMMFWYRQQPGQSLTLIATANQGSEATYESGFVIDKFPISRPNLTFSTLTVSNMSPEDSSIYLCSVESGGIGGYTFGSGTRLTVV.

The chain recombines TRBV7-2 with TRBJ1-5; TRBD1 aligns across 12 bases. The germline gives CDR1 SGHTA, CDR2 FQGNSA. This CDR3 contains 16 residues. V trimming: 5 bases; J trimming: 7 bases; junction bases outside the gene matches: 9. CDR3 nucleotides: TGTGCCAGCAGCACCGCCGGGACAGGGGGCCGACAGCCCCAGCATTTT. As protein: CASSTAGTGGRQPQHF. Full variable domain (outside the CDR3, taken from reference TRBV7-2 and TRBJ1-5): GAGVSQSPSNKVTEKGKDVELRCDPISGHTALYWYRQSLGQGLEFLIYFQGNSAPDKSGLPSDRFSAERTGGSVSTLTIQRTQQEDSAVYLCASSTAGTGGRQPQHFGDGTRLSIL.